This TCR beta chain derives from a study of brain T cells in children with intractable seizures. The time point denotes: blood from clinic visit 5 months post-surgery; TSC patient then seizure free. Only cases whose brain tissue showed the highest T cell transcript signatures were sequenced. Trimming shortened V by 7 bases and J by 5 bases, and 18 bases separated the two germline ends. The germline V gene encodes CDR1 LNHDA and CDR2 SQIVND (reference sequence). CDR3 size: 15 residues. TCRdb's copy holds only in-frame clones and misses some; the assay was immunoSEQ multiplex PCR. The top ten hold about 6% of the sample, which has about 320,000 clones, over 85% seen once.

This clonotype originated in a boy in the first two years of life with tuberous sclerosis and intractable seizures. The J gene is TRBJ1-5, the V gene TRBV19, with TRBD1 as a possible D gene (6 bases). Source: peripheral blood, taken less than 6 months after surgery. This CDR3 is CASTVGQSNYQPQHF. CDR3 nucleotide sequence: TGTGCCAGTACCGTAGGACAGTCGAATTATCAGCCCCAGCATTTT.